This entry is about one T cell receptor beta chain. Repertoires were generated with immunoSEQ multiplex PCR, while TCRdb's copy carries only in-frame clones and drops some. The table shows over 90,000 clones, with about 87% occurring only once. This CDR3 has 13 residues. The J segment lost 7 bases and the V segment lost 6 bases, leaving 7 bases of the junction unmatched. This sample is part of a study of blood T cell repertoires in COVID-19. Study background: There were acute and convalescent COVID-19 samples, and they came from the United States, Italy and Spain.

The V gene is TRBV12-3 or TRBV12-4, the J gene TRBJ1-2; 8 bases are shared with TRBD1. The TCR comes from a human donor in a cohort sampled during active COVID-19. Material for sequencing was peripheral blood. The CDR3 DNA reads TGTGCCAGCAGCCAGGGGGCAGAGAGTGGCTACACCTTC. Encoded protein: CASSQGAESGYTF.